These 31 T cell receptor beta chains originate from one sample sequenced in a study of OX40 agonist ivuxolimab in advanced cancers. TCRdb keeps only in-frame clones here, not all; method: immunoSEQ multiplex PCR. Among about 50,000 clones listed, approximately 92% were seen once. Specimen: CD4+ or CD8+ T cells sorted from blood, collected in a trial of the OX40 agonist ivuxolimab. All receptors come from an adult with an advanced solid tumor such as melanoma, head and neck, liver or kidney cancer.

The chain is built from TRBV25-1 and TRBJ2-1; 7 bases map to TRBD2. The ends lost 6 bases at V and 6 bases at J; junction bases unmatched: 14. The germline gives CDR1 MGHDK, CDR2 SYGVNS. The CDR3 is 16 residues long. The CDR3 DNA follows: TGTGCCAGCAGACCGAAAGCAACGGGGAGGGCCAATGAGCAGTTCTTC. Translating it yields CASRPKATGRANEQFF.

This sequence joins TRBV4-3 and TRBJ2-7; D is unclear. Trimming removed 1 base at V and 7 bases at J, with 11 bases between. The germline CDR1 and CDR2 sequences are LGHNA and YSLEER. CDR3 length equals 13 residues. In nucleotides, the CDR3 is TGCGCCAGCAGCCAAGGAGGCTCAAGGGAGCAGTACTTC. This gives the protein CASSQGGSREQYF.

The genes are TRBV4-3 and TRBJ1-1, with 9 bases aligning to TRBD1. This CDR3 spans 16 amino acids. J gave up 3 bases and V 0 bases, and 5 bases lay outside the gene matches. CDR1 and CDR2 from the germline V gene are LGHNA and YSLEER. As DNA, the CDR3 is TGCGCCAGCAGCCAAGACTTAACAGGGGGCTACACTGAAGCTTTCTTT. This gives the protein CASSQDLTGGYTEAFF.

This rearrangement joins TRBV11-3 to TRBJ2-7, with unresolved D. CDR1 is SGHNT, CDR2 YENEEA, per germline. The V end was cut by 5 bases, the J end by 6 bases, with 23 bases between. The CDR3 has 16 residues. The chain's CDR3 is CASSAPHSRLNIEQYF. The DNA for the CDR3 is TGTGCCAGCAGCGCGCCTCACTCCCGACTCAATATCGAGCAGTACTTC.

The DNA for the CDR3 is TGTGCCAGCAGTCCCTGGGACGACCCCTCCTATGGCTACACCTTC. Amino acid sequence: CASSPWDDPSYGYTF. The rearrangement joins TRBV27 to TRBJ1-2, with D tentatively TRBD1 (5 bases). V lost 5 bases to trimming and J lost 4 bases, with 17 bases between them. Germline-derived CDR1 and CDR2 are MNHEY and SMNVEV (reference sequence). This CDR3 is built from 15 residues.

V is TRBV4-1 and J is TRBJ2-7, with D unresolved. Trimming removed 0 bases from V and 7 bases from J, with 10 bases in between. The CDR3 runs 13 residues. Per the germline V gene, CDR1 is MGHRA and CDR2 is YSYEKL. The CDR3 spells CASSQDTLGEQYF. As DNA, the CDR3 is TGCGCCAGCAGCCAAGACACCCTGGGGGAGCAGTACTTC.

The chain is built from TRBV5-4 and TRBJ2-3, with 9 bases fitting TRBD1. The J segment lost 5 bases and the V segment lost 6 bases, leaving 10 bases of the junction unmatched. Germline CDR1 SGHNT, CDR2 YYREEE (reference sequence). The CDR3 consists of 15 residues. In DNA form, the CDR3 reads TGTGCCAGCACCCCAAACAGGGGGCGGGAAGATACGCAGTATTTT. Translating it yields CASTPNRGREDTQYF.

The genes are TRBV11-1 and TRBJ2-5, with D possibly TRBD1 on 6 matching bases. CDR3 size: 14 residues. From germline, CDR1 is SGHAT and CDR2 FQDESV (reference sequence). Trimming removed 1 base at V and 5 bases at J, with 11 bases between. The CDR3 loop reads CASSLETGRETQYF. Here the CDR3 DNA reads TGTGCCAGCAGCTTAGAAACAGGGCGTGAGACCCAGTACTTC.

This rearrangement joins TRBV27 to TRBJ2-1; 8 bases fit TRBD2. V trimming: 7 bases; J trimming: 4 bases; junction bases outside the gene matches: 9. Germline assignment: CDR1 MNHEY and CDR2 SMNVEV (reference sequence). The CDR3 is made up of 15 amino acids. CDR3 sequence (DNA): TGTGCCAGCAATACCTTAGCGGGACGATACAATGAGCAGTTCTTC. Translation: CASNTLAGRYNEQFF.

The J gene is TRBJ1-3, the V gene TRBV19; D gene ambiguous. This CDR3 comprises 17 residues. Trimming took off 6 bases at V and 8 bases at J, with 26 bases between the two ends. Germline assignment: CDR1 LNHDA and CDR2 SQIVND (reference sequence). The CDR3 DNA is TGTGCCAGTAGCATACCTATTGGATTCTACCGACGGGACACCATATATTTT. This gives the protein CASSIPIGFYRRDTIYF.

This clone was observed a handful of times. The chain recombines TRBV19 with TRBJ2-7; TRBD2 matches 8 bases. The trim removed 10 bases at V and 3 bases at J, leaving 8 bases unmatched. The CDR3 loop spans 13 amino acids. Looked up from germline, CDR1 is LNHDA and CDR2 is SQIVND (reference sequence). The CDR3 DNA reads as TGTGCCACCTCCCCGGGACTAGTCTACGAGCAGTACTTC. Its translation is CATSPGLVYEQYF. The full variable domain, its missing parts supplied by reference TRBV19 and TRBJ2-7, is DGGITQSPKYLFRKEGQNVTLSCEQNLNHDAMYWYRQDPGQGLRLIYYSQIVNDFQKGDIAEGYSVSREKKESFPLTVTSAQKNPTAFYLCATSPGLVYEQYFGPGTRLTVT.

The chain couples TRBV27 to TRBJ2-6; D remains ambiguous. The CDR3 is made up of 15 amino acids. V was clipped by 2 bases and J by 0 bases, with 5 bases between them. The germline V gene has CDR1 MNHEY and CDR2 SMNVEV (reference sequence). In DNA form, the CDR3 reads TGTGCCAGCAGTTTAGGCAGCTCTGGGGCCAACGTCCTGACTTTC. It is translated as CASSLGSSGANVLTF.

To note about this clone: One junction end does not reproduce the germline sequence, and a read error may be involved. The chain carries TRBV7-8 and TRBJ2-1; TRBD1 or TRBD2 may be the D gene (6 bases each). CDR3 size: 16 residues. CDR1 and CDR2 from the germline V gene are SGHVS and FQNEAQ. CDR3 in amino acids: CASSSVGGLGGDERFF. The CDR3 DNA follows: TGTGCCAGCAGCTCCGTAGGAGGGCTCGGGGGCGATGAGCGGTTCTTC.

V and J are TRBV19 and TRBJ2-1, with a tentative D call TRBD2 (6 bases). Trimming shortened V by 7 bases and J by 1 base, and 14 bases separated the two germline ends. The V gene's germline CDR1 is LNHDA and CDR2 SQIVND (reference sequence). The CDR3 contains 15 residues. The CDR3 protein is CASTRRAGSYNEQFF. CDR3 coding DNA: TGTGCCAGTACTCGGAGGGCGGGATCCTACAATGAGCAGTTCTTC.

V is TRBV28 and J is TRBJ2-1, with TRBD1 matching 8 bases. The CDR3 sequence is 14 residues long. Trimming at V came to 7 bases and at J to 2 bases, leaving 4 bases not matched to a gene. Germline CDR1 is MDHEN and CDR2 is SYDVKM. The chain's CDR3 is CASTLQGAYNEQFF. CDR3 sequence (DNA): TGTGCCAGCACCTTACAGGGGGCCTACAATGAGCAGTTCTTC.

The chain links TRBV9 to TRBJ1-2, with D unclear. The CDR3 sequence is 13 residues long. V lost 0 bases and J 3 bases, leaving 6 bases between the germline ends. From germline, CDR1 is SGDLS and CDR2 YYNGEE. The CDR3 coding sequence is TGTGCCAGCAGCGTAGGGGAGGACTATGGCTACACCTTC. It encodes CASSVGEDYGYTF.

CDR3 nucleotide sequence: TGTGCCAGCAGCGGGGACAGGGGGTCGGCCGGGGAGCTGTTTTTT. Amino acid sequence: CASSGDRGSAGELFF. The chain carries TRBV7-9 and TRBJ2-2, with 11 bases fitting TRBD1. The J segment lost 6 bases and the V segment lost 5 bases, leaving 5 bases of the junction unmatched. The CDR3 runs to 15 residues. Germline loops: CDR1 SEHNR, CDR2 FQNEAQ (reference sequence).

The V gene is TRBV2, the J gene TRBJ2-7; 8 bases match TRBD2. V dropped 5 bases and J dropped 1; count of bases not matched to a gene: 7. This CDR3 spans 15 amino acids. Germline values: CDR1 SNHLY, CDR2 FYNNEI. The CDR3 DNA reads as TGTGCCAGCAGTAGGCGGCTAGCGGGTTCCTACGAGCAGTACTTC. Its translation: CASSRRLAGSYEQYF.

In this sample, this clone turned up once. The chain employs TRBV4-3 and TRBJ2-1; 12 bases are shared with TRBD2. The CDR3 consists of 20 residues. Germline-derived CDR1 and CDR2 are LGHNA and YSLEER. Germline trimming cut 4 bases from V and 0 bases from J; bases unmatched to any gene: 13. CDR3 loop: CASSRLTGLAGGSSYNEQFF. CDR3 DNA: TGCGCCAGCAGCCGCTTAACGGGACTAGCGGGCGGGAGCTCCTACAATGAGCAGTTCTTC.

The chain's CDR3 is CASSLGTGVTYGYTF. In DNA, the CDR3 is TGTGCCAGCAGCTTAGGGACAGGGGTGACCTATGGCTACACCTTC. This chain uses TRBV7-9 with TRBJ1-2; 9 bases map to TRBD1. V gave up 1 base and J gave up 4 bases; unmatched junction bases: 4. CDR1 and CDR2 from the germline V gene are SEHNR and FQNEAQ (reference sequence). The CDR3 covers 15 residues.

The sample holds a few counts of this clone. The J gene is TRBJ2-7, the V gene TRBV6-5; D is unresolved. With 2 bases removed from V and 10 bases from J, the gap between germline ends came to 6 bases. The germline gives CDR1 MNHEY, CDR2 SVGAGI. The length of the CDR3 is 10 residues. This CDR3 is CASSYPLQYF. CDR3 DNA sequence: TGTGCCAGCAGTTACCCGCTCCAGTACTTC.

This chain uses TRBV7-2 with TRBJ2-7; perhaps TRBD1 as D (5 bases). The CDR3 runs 13 residues. Between the trimmed V and J ends, which lost 5 bases and 1 base, there was a span of 9 bases. CDR1 and CDR2 (germline): SGHTA, FQGNSA. This CDR3 reads CASSDPGSYEQYF. CDR3 nucleotide sequence: TGTGCCAGCAGCGATCCAGGGTCCTACGAGCAGTACTTC.

The chain couples TRBV7-2 to TRBJ2-7; TRBD2 agrees at 9 bases. J lost 2 bases, V lost 4 bases, and 3 bases had no gene match. The CDR3 is made up of 14 amino acids. The germline CDR1 and CDR2 sequences are SGHTA and FQGNSA. CDR3 bases: TGTGCCAGCAGCTGGACTAGCGAAGCCTACGAGCAGTACTTC. This sequence encodes CASSWTSEAYEQYF.

The chain links TRBV4-1 to TRBJ2-7, with 7 bases identical to TRBD2. The CDR3 has 15 amino acids. In germline, CDR1 is MGHRA, CDR2 YSYEKL. The junction had 12 bases not matched to a gene; V was cut back by 4 bases and J by 6 bases. The DNA for the CDR3 is TGCGCCAGCAGCCGCAGACTTAGCGGGTCGATCGAGCAGTACTTC. Its protein product is CASSRRLSGSIEQYF.

The rearrangement joins TRBV7-9 to TRBJ2-2, with 7 bases identical to TRBD1. V lost 3 bases and J lost 0; bases outside the gene matches: 4. Germline V lookup: CDR1 SEHNR, CDR2 FQNEAQ (reference sequence). The CDR3 is made up of 16 amino acids. The CDR3 nucleotides read TGTGCCAGCAGCTTGCCCGGGACAGCGAACACCGGGGAGCTGTTTTTT. Protein product: CASSLPGTANTGELFF.

The chain carries TRBV5-4 and TRBJ2-7, with D unclear. From germline, CDR1 is SGHNT and CDR2 YYREEE (reference sequence). This CDR3 is built from 12 residues. The V end lost 1 base, the J end lost 3 bases, and 5 bases lay between the germline ends. The CDR3 coding sequence is TGTGCCAGCAGCTTGTACGGCTACGAGCAGTACTTC. Translating gives CASSLYGYEQYF. Variable domain in full (rest from reference TRBV5-4 and TRBJ2-7): ETGVTQSPTHLIKTRGQQVTLRCSSQSGHNTVSWYQQALGQGPQFIFQYYREEENGRGNFPPRFSGLQFPNYSSELNVNALELDDSALYLCASSLYGYEQYFGPGTRLTVT.

This clone was detected only once. This chain uses TRBV10-1 with TRBJ1-2; D is undetermined. Germline V gene lookup returns CDR1 WNHNN and CDR2 SYGVQD (reference sequence). The CDR3 has 16 amino acids. V lost 2 bases, J lost 1 base, and 14 bases lay in between. As DNA, the CDR3 is TGCGCCAGCAGTGAGCCCGAAAAGCCCATTAACTATGGCTACACCTTC. This translates into CASSEPEKPINYGYTF.

J is TRBJ2-1 and V is TRBV4-3; 7 bases map to TRBD2. V was pared by 0 bases and J by 6 bases, with 5 bases of the junction left unmatched. The CDR3 consists of 15 residues. Germline CDR1 is LGHNA and CDR2 is YSLEER. CDR3 protein: CASSQEGDYTNEQFF. DNA for the CDR3: TGCGCCAGCAGCCAAGAGGGGGACTACACCAATGAGCAGTTCTTC.

This chain uses TRBV27 with TRBJ2-2; D uncertain. The V gene's germline CDR1 is MNHEY and CDR2 SMNVEV (reference sequence). The CDR3 sequence is 16 residues long. V was shortened by 5 bases and J by 7 bases, with 20 bases between the two germline ends. The CDR3 bases are TGTGCCAGCAGTCCTATTCTTACCGCCGGCGGCGGGGAGCTGTTTTTT. Amino acid sequence: CASSPILTAGGGELFF.

The rearrangement uses TRBV27 and TRBJ2-3; D gene unclear. This CDR3 is 12 amino acids long. Germline-derived CDR1 and CDR2 are MNHEY and SMNVEV (reference sequence). The ends were cut back, 2 bases at V and 3 bases at J, with 3 bases in the middle. As DNA, the CDR3 is TGTGCCAGCAGTTTAGGTACAGATACGCAGTATTTT. Protein: CASSLGTDTQYF.

The chain recombines TRBV29-1 with TRBJ2-5; perhaps D is TRBD1 or TRBD2 (5 bases each). The CDR3 is 14 residues long. The V and J ends lost 1 base and 5 bases respectively, with 14 bases between them. The germline V gene has CDR1 SQVTM and CDR2 ANQGSEA. CDR3 coding DNA: TGCAGCGTTGAAGCAGGGAGATTCAGGGAGACCCAGTACTTC. This sequence encodes CSVEAGRFRETQYF.